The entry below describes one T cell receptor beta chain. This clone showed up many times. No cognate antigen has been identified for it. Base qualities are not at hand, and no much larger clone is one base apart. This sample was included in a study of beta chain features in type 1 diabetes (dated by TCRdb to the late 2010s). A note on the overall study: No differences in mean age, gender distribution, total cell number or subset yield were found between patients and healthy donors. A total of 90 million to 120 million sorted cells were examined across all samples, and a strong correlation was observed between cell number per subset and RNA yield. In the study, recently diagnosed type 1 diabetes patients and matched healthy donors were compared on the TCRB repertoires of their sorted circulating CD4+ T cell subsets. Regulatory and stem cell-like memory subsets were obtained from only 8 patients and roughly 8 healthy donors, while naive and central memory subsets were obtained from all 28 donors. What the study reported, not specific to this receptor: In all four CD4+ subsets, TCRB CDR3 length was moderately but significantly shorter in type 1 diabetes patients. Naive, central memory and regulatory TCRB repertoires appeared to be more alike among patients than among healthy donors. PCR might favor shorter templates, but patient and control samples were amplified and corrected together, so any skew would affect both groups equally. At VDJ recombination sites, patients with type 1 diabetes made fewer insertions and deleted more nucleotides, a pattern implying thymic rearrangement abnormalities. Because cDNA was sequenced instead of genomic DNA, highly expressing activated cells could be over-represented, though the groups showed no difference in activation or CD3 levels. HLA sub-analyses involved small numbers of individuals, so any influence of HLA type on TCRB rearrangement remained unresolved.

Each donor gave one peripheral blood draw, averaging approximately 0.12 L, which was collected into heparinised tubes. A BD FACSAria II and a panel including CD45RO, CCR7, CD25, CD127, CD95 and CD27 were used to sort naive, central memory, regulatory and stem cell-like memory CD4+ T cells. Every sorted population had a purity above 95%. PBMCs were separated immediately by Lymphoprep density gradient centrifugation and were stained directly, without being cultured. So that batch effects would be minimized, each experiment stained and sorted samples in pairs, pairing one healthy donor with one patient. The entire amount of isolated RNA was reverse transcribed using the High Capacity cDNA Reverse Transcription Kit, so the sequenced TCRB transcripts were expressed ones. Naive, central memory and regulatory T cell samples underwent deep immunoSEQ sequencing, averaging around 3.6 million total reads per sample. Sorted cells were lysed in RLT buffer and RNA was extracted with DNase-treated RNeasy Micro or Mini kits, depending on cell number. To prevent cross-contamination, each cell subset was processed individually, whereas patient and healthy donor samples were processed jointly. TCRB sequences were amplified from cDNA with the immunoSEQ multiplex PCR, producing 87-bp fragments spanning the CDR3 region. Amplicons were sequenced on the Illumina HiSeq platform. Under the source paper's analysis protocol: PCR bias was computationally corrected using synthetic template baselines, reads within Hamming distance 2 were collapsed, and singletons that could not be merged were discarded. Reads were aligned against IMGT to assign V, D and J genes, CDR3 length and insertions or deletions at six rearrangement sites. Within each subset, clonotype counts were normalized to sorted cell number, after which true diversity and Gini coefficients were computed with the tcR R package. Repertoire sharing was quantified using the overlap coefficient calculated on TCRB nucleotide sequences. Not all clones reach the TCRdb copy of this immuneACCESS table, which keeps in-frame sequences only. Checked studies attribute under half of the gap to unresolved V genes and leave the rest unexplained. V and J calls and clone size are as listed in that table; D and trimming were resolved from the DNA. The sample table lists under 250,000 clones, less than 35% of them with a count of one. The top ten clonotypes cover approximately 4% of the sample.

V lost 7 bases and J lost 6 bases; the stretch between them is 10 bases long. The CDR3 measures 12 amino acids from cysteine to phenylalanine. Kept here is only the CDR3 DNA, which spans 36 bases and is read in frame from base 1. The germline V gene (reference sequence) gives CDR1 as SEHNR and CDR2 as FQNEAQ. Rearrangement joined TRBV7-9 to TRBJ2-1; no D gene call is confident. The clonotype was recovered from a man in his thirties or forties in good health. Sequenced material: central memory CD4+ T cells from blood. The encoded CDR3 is CASTPDLNEQFF. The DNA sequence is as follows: TGTGCCAGCACCCCCGACCTCAATGAGCAGTTCTTC.